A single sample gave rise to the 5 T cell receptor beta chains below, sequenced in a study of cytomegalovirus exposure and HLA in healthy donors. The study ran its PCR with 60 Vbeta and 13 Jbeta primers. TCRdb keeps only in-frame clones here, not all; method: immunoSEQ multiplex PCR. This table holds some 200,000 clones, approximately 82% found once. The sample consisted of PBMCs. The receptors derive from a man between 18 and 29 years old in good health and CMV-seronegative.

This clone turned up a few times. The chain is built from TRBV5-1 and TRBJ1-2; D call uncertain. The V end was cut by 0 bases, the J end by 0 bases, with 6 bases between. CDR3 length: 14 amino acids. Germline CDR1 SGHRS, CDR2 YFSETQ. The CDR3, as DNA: TGCGCCAGCAGCTTGGCCCAGGCTAACTATGGCTACACCTTC. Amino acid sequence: CASSLAQANYGYTF. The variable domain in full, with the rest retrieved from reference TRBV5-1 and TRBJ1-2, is KAGVTQTPRYLIKTRGQQVTLSCSPISGHRSVSWYQQTPGQGLQFLFEYFSETQRNKGNFPGRFSGRQFSNSRSEMNVSTLELGDSALYLCASSLAQANYGYTFGSGTRLTVV.

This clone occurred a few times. CDR3 nucleotide sequence: TGTGCCAGTAGAGACAGAGTCCGCGGGAGCCAGTACGAGCAGTACTTC. This gives the protein CASRDRVRGSQYEQYF. The rearrangement uses TRBV19 and TRBJ2-7; 7 bases align to TRBD2. Trimming took 6 bases from V and 4 from J; bases not matched to a gene: 15. This CDR3 is built from 16 residues. Germline-derived CDR1 and CDR2 are LNHDA and SQIVND (reference sequence).

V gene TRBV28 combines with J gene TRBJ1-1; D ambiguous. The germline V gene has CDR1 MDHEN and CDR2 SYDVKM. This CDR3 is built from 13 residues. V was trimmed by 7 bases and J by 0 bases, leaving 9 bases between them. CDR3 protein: CASISGLNTEAFF. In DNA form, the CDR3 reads TGTGCCAGCATAAGTGGGCTGAACACTGAAGCTTTCTTT. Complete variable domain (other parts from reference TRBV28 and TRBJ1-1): DVKVTQSSRYLVKRTGEKVFLECVQDMDHENMFWYRQDPGLGLRLIYFSYDVKMKEKGDIPEGYSVSREKKERFSLILESASTNQTSMYLCASISGLNTEAFFGQGTRLTVV.

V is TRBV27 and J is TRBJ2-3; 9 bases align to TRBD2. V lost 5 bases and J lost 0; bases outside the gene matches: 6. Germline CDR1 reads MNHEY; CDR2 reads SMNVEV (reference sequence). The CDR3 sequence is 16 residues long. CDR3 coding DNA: TGTGCCAGCAGTACGCGGACTAGCGCGAGCACAGATACGCAGTATTTT. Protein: CASSTRTSASTDTQYF.

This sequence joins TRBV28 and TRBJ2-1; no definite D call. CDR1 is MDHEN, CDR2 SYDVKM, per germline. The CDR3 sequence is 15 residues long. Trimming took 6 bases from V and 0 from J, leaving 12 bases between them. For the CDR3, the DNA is TGTGCCAGCAGGTCACTCCCGAGCTCCTACAATGAGCAGTTCTTC. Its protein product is CASRSLPSSYNEQFF.